The subject of this entry is one T cell receptor (beta chain). This specimen belongs to a study of blood T cell repertoires in COVID-19. Seattle enrolled patients during active infection and tracked them longitudinally. Sequencing used immunoSEQ multiplex PCR; TCRdb keeps in-frame clones, though not all of them. The sample gives 290,000 or so clones, roughly 90% of which show up once; roughly 2.3% is in the top ten. This clonotype originated in a woman under 40 with COVID-19, enrolled during active disease. Sequences were obtained from peripheral blood.

The chain's CDR3 is CASSEARSVNEQYF. The DNA of the CDR3 is TGCGCCAGCAGTGAGGCTCGGTCCGTGAACGAGCAGTACTTC. V usage is TRBV10-2 and J usage is TRBJ2-7; D is ambiguous. The CDR3 runs to 14 residues. Germline values: CDR1 WSHSY, CDR2 SAAADI. Between the trimmed V and J ends, which lost 2 bases and 5 bases, there was a span of 13 bases.